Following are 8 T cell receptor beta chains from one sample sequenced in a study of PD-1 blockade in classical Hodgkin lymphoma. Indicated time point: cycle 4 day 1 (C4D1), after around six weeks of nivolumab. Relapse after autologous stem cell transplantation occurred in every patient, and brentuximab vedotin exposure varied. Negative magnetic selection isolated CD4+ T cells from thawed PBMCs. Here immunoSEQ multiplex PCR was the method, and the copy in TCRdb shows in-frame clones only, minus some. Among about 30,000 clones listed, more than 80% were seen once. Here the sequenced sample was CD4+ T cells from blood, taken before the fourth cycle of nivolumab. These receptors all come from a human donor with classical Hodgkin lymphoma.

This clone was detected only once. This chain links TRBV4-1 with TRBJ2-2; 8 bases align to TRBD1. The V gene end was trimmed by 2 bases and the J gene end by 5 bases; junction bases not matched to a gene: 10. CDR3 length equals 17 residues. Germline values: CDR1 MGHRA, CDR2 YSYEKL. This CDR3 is CASSQFFGQGGTGELFF. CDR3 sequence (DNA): TGCGCCAGCAGCCAATTCTTCGGACAGGGAGGTACCGGGGAGCTGTTTTTT.

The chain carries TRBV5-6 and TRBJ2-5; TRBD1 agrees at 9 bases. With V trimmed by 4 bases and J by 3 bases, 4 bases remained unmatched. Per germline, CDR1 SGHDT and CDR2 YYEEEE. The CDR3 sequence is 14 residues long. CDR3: CASSVDRGKETQYF. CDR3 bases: TGTGCCAGCAGCGTGGACAGGGGAAAAGAGACCCAGTACTTC.

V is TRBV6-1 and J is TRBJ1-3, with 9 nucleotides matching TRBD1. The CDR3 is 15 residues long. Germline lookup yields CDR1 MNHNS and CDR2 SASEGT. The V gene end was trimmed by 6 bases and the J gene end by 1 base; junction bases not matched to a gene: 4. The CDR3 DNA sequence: TGTGCCAGCAGGACCGGGACAGGGTCTGGAAACACCATATATTTT. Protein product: CASRTGTGSGNTIYF.

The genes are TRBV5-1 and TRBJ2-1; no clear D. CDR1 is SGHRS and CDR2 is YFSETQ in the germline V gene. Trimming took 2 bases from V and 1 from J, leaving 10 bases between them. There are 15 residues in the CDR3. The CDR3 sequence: CASSLATVSYNEQFF. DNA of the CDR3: TGCGCCAGCAGCTTAGCCACGGTTTCCTACAATGAGCAGTTCTTC.

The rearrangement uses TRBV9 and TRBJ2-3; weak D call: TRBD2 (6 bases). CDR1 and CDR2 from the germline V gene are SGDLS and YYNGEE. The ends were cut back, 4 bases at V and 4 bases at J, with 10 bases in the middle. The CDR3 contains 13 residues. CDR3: CASSPGLADTQYF. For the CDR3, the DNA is TGTGCCAGCAGCCCGGGACTTGCAGATACGCAGTATTTT.

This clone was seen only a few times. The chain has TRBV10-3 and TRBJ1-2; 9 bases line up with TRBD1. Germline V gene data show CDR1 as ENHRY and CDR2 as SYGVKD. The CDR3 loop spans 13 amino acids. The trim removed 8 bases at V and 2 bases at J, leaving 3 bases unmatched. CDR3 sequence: CAIRTGENYGYTF. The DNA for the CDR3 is TGTGCCATCCGGACAGGGGAGAACTATGGCTACACCTTC.

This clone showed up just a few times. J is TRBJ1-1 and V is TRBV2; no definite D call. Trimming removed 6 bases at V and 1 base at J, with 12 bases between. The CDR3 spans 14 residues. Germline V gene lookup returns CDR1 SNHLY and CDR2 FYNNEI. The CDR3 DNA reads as TGTGCCAGCAGGAGGAAGACAACGAACACTGAAGCTTTCTTT. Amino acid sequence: CASRRKTTNTEAFF. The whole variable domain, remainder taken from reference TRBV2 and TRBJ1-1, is EPEVTQTPSHQVTQMGQEVILRCVPISNHLYFYWYRQILGQKVEFLVSFYNNEISEKSEIFDDQFSVERPDGSNFTLKIRSTKLEDSAMYFCASRRKTTNTEAFFGQGTRLTVV.

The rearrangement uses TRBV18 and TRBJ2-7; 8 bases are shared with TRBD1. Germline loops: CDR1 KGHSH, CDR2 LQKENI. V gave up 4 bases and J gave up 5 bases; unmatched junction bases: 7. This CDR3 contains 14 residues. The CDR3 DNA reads TGTGCCAGCTCACGGGACAGGTTCGACCACGAGCAGTACTTC. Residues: CASSRDRFDHEQYF.